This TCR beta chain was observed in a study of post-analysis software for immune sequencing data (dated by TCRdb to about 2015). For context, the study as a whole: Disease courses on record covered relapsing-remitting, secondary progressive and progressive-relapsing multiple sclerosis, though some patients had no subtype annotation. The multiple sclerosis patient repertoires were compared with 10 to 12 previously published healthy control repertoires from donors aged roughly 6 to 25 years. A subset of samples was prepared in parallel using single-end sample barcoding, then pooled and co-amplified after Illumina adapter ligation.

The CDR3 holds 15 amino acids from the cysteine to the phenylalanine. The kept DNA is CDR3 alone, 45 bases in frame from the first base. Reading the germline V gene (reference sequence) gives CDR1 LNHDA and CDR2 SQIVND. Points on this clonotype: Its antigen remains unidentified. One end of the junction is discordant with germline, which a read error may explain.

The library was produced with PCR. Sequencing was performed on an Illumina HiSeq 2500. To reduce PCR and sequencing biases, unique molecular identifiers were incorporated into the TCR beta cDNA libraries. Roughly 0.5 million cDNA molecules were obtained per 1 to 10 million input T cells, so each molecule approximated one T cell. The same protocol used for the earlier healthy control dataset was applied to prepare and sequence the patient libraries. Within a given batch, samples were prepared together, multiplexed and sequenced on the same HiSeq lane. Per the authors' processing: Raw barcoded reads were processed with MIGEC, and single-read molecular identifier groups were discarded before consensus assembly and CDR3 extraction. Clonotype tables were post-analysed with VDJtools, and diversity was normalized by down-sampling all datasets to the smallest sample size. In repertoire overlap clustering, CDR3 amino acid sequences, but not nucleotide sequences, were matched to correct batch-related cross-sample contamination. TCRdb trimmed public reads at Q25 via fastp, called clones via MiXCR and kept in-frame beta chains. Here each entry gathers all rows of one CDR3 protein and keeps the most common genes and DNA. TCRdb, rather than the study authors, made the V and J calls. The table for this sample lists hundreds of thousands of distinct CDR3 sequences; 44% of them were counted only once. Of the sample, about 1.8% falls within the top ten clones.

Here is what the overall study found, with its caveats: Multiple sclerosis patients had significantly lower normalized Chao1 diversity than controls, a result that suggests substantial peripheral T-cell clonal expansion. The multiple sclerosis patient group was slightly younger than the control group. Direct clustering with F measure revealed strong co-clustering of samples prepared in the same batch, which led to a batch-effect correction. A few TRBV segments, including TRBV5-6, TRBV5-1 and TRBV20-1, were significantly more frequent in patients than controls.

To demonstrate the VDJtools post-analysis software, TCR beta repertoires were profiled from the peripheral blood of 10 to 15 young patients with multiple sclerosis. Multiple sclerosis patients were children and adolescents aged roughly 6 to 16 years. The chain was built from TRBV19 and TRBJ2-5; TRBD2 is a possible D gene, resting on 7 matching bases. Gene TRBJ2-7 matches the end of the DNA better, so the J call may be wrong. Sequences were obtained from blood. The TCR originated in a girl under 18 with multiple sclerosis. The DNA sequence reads TGTGCCAGTATGACAACGGGGGGCGCCTCCTCCGAGCAGTACTTC. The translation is CASMTTGGASSEQYF.